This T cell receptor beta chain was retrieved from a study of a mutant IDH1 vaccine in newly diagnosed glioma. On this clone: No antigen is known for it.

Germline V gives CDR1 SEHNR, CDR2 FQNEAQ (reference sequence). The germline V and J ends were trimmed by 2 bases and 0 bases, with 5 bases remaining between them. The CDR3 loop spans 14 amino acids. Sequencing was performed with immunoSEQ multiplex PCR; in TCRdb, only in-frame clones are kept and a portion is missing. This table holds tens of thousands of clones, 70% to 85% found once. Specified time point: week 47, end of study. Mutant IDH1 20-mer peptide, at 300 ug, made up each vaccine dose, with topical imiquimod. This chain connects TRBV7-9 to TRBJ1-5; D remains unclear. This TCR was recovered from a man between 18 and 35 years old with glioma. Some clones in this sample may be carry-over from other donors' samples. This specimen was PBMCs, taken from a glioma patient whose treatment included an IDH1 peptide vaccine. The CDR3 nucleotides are TGTGCCAGCAGCTTAATCAATAGCAATCAGCCCCAGCATTTT. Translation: CASSLINSNQPQHF.